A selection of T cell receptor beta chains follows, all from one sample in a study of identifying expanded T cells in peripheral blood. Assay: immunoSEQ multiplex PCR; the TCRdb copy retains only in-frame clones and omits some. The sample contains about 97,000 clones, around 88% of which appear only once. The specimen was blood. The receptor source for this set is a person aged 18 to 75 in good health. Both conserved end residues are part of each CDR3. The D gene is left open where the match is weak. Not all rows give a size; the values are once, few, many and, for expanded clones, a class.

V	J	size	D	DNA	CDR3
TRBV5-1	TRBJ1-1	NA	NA	TGCGCCAGCAGCCCGGAACAGGGTCGGGACACTGAAGCTTTCTTT	CASSPEQGRDTEAFF
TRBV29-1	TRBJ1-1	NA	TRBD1	TGCAGCGTGACAGGGGGAATGAACACTGAAGCTTTCTTT	CSVTGGMNTEAFF
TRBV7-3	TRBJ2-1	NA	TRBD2	TGTGCCAGCAGCCCCAGCGGGAGTGGCTACAATGAGCAGTTCTTC	CASSPSGSGYNEQFF
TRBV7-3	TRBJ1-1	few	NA	TGTGCCAGCAGCCGTAACAGGGAAACTGAAGCTTTCTTT	CASSRNRETEAFF
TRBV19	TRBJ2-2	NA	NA	TGTGCCAGTAGTATAAAACTCCGATCCTCGAACACCGGGGAGCTGTTTTTT	CASSIKLRSSNTGELFF
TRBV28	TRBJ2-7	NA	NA	TGTGCCAGCATCGGTTCAGGGATCTACGAGCAGTACTTC	CASIGSGIYEQYF
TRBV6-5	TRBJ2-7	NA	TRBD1	TGTGCCAGCAGTTACCAGGGGGCGCGCCAGCAGTACTTC	CASSYQGARQQYF
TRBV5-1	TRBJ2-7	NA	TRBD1	TGCGCCAGCAGCCTCGGGGACAGGGGCTCCTACGAGCAGTACTTC	CASSLGDRGSYEQYF
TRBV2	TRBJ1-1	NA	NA	TGTGCCAGCATAGCGGAGGGAAGGGCTTTCTTT	CASIAEGRAFF
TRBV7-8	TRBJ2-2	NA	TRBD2	TGTGCCAGCAGCTACACTAGCGGGAGAATTACCGGGGAGCTGTTTTTT	CASSYTSGRITGELFF
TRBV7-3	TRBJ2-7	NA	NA	TGTGCCAGCAGCTTAAAGGGGGGACATTACGAGCAGTACTTC	CASSLKGGHYEQYF
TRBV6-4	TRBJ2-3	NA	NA	TGTGCCAGCAGGGGCCAGTTTAGTTCGGGTGTCGGGGACACAGATACGCAGTATTTT	CASRGQFSSGVGDTDTQYF
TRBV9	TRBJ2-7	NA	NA	TGTGCCAGCAGCGCCGCCCCCGGCGGAGGGGGCAGCTACGAGCAGTACTTC	CASSAAPGGGGSYEQYF
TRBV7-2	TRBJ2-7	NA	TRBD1	TGTGCCAGCAGGTCAGACAGGGAGCATCGCGAGCAGTACTTC	CASRSDREHREQYF
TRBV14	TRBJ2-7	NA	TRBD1	TGTGCCAGCAGCCAGGGACAGGGGGTTACCTACGAGCAGTACTTC	CASSQGQGVTYEQYF
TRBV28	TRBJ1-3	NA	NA	TGTGCCAGCACCGAAAATGGCCTCTACTCTGGAAACACCATATATTTT	CASTENGLYSGNTIYF
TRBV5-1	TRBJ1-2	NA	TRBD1	TGCGCCAGCAGCGAGGTGGGGACAGGGAACAACTATGGCTACACCTTC	CASSEVGTGNNYGYTF
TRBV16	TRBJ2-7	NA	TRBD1	TGTGCCAGCAGCCAACGACAGGGAGACGGCGAGCAGTACTTC	CASSQRQGDGEQYF
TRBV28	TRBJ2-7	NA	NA	TGTGCCAGCAGTTTGGGTACCTACGAGCAGTACTTC	CASSLGTYEQYF
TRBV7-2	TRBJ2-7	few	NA	TGTGCCAGCAGCTCATTAATTGGGATAGTGCAGTACTTC	CASSSLIGIVQYF
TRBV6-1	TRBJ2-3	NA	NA	TGTGCCAGCAGTGAGGGACCGGCAGATACGCAGTATTTT	CASSEGPADTQYF
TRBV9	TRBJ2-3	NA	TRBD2	TGTGCCAGCAGCCTTAGCGGGGGGGATGTTGATACGCAGTATTTT	CASSLSGGDVDTQYF
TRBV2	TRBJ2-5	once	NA	TGTGCCAGCAGCCACCGGGCCATAAGGAGATGGACCCAGTACTTC	CASSHRAIRRWTQYF